Presented here are 20 T cell receptor beta chains from one specimen sequenced in a study of persistence of HIV-infected CD4 T cells (dated by TCRdb to 2020 to 2022). TCRbeta repertoires were sequenced from genomic DNA with the immunoSEQ hsTCRB assay version 4 in survey mode. What TCRdb holds here is the immuneACCESS table cut down to in-frame rearrangements. Part of the clones is not present; checked against another copy, under half of the missing clones reflect an unresolved V gene, and the others are unexplained. The sample table lists fewer than 40,000 clones, 82% of them with a count of one. Of the sample, nearly 6.5% falls within the top ten clones. The antigens these receptors bind are not known. What this sample's treatment or condition label stands for: suppressive antiretroviral therapy. Lysates of CMV-infected fibroblasts at about 9.5 ug/mL were used to stimulate the cells. Memory CD4+ T cells that did not respond, being CD40L-negative, CD69-negative and CD45RO-high, were sorted as memory populations depleted of antigen-responding cells.

This specimen consisted of CD4+ T cells sorted from PBMCs after roughly 18-hour stimulation, obtained from a patient who received antiretroviral therapy. The cell subset or site label here, explained by the study, means: CD40L-CD69- CD45RO-high memory CD4 T cells not responding to CMV lysate. Receptors were obtained from an adult woman with HIV who was CMV-seropositive.

The rearrangement joins TRBV18 to TRBJ2-1; TRBD1 matches 10 bases. This CDR3 spans 15 amino acids. The trim removed 2 bases at V and 4 bases at J, leaving 2 bases unmatched. CDR1 KGHSH and CDR2 LQKENI come from the germline V gene. CDR3 nucleotides: TGTGCCAGCTCACCAGGGACAGGGGATTACAATGAGCAGTTCTTC. Encoded protein: CASSPGTGDYNEQFF.

The V call is TRBV5-1, the J call TRBJ2-1; 11 positions match TRBD1. The CDR3 spans 17 residues. Germline CDR1 and CDR2: SGHRS and YFSETQ. The V segment lost 3 bases and the J segment 7 bases; nucleotides outside the gene matches: 12. The CDR3 protein is CASSWTPPGTGGNEQFF. Here the CDR3 DNA reads TGCGCCAGCAGCTGGACACCCCCCGGGACAGGGGGGAATGAGCAGTTCTTC.

This rearrangement joins TRBV3-1 (or the pseudogene TRBV3-2) to TRBJ2-6, with D unclear. V was trimmed by 0 bases and J by 1 base, leaving 10 bases between them. The germline V gene encodes CDR1 LGHDT and CDR2 YNNKEL (reference sequence). The CDR3 is 17 residues long. The CDR3 sequence is CASSQDPLRSGANVLTF. The CDR3 coding sequence is TGTGCCAGCAGCCAAGACCCCCTTCGGTCTGGGGCCAACGTCCTGACTTTC.

The V gene is TRBV5-1, the J gene TRBJ1-3; maybe TRBD1 (5 bases). CDR1 is SGHRS and CDR2 is YFSETQ in the germline V gene. V shed 4 bases and J shed 2 bases, with 16 bases lying between them. The CDR3 is made up of 16 amino acids. The CDR3: CASSLTYSRAGNTIYF. CDR3 coding DNA: TGCGCCAGCAGCCTTACATATTCCAGGGCTGGAAACACCATATATTTT. Complete variable domain (other parts from reference TRBV5-1 and TRBJ1-3): KAGVTQTPRYLIKTRGQQVTLSCSPISGHRSVSWYQQTPGQGLQFLFEYFSETQRNKGNFPGRFSGRQFSNSRSEMNVSTLELGDSALYLCASSLTYSRAGNTIYFGEGSWLTVV.

The chain links TRBV18 to TRBJ1-2; TRBD1 is a possible D gene (6 bases). V dropped 3 bases and J dropped 6 bases, with 20 bases sitting between them. The CDR3 extends over 16 amino acids. Germline V gene sequence: CDR1 KGHSH, CDR2 LQKENI. In DNA, the CDR3 is TGTGCCAGCTCACCCTCTCGGGACACCTGGGTAAATGGCTACACCTTC. As protein: CASSPSRDTWVNGYTF.

The rearrangement uses TRBV5-1 and TRBJ1-4, with a possible D match to TRBD1 (6 bases). CDR3 size: 15 residues. V lost 4 bases and J 3 bases, leaving 13 bases between the germline ends. CDR1 and CDR2 (germline): SGHRS, YFSETQ. This chain's CDR3 is CASSGLGAANEKLFF. CDR3 DNA sequence: TGCGCCAGCAGCGGATTGGGGGCAGCTAATGAAAAACTGTTTTTT.

This chain connects TRBV7-2 to TRBJ2-3; TRBD2 aligns across 13 bases. The CDR3 covers 16 residues. Germline V gene data show CDR1 as SGHTA and CDR2 as FQGNSA. Trimming removed 5 bases from V and 2 bases from J; junction bases left unmatched: 4. CDR3 region: CASSRTSGGVTDTQYF. In nucleotides, the CDR3 is TGTGCCAGCAGCCGTACTAGCGGGGGGGTCACAGATACGCAGTATTTT.

The chain recombines TRBV5-1 with TRBJ1-6; D remains unclear. Trimming removed 2 bases from V and 0 bases from J, with 9 bases in between. Germline assignment: CDR1 SGHRS and CDR2 YFSETQ. This CDR3 has 16 amino acids. The CDR3 DNA is TGCGCCAGCAGCTTCCTACAGAGCTCCTATAATTCACCCCTCCACTTT. Amino acid sequence: CASSFLQSSYNSPLHF.

This rearrangement joins TRBV10-3 to TRBJ2-7; D may be TRBD1 (7 bases). The CDR3 has 12 amino acids. CDR1 and CDR2 from the germline V gene are ENHRY and SYGVKD. Trimming shortened V by 10 bases and J by 3 bases, and 13 bases separated the two germline ends. CDR3 region: CASGDSNYEQYF. The DNA for the CDR3 is TGTGCCAGCGGGGACAGCAACTACGAGCAGTACTTC.

V and J are TRBV7-2 and TRBJ1-3, with 9 bases matching TRBD1. CDR1 and CDR2 (germline): SGHTA, FQGNSA. The CDR3 is 15 residues long. Trimming cost V 5 bases and J 4 bases; bases outside gene matches: 6. CDR3 coding DNA: TGTGCCAGCAGCCCAGGGGGGACAGGGGGAAACACCATATATTTT. It translates to CASSPGGTGGNTIYF.

V and J are TRBV7-2 and TRBJ1-2; tentatively, D is TRBD1 (5 bases). The ends were cut back, 1 base at V and 8 bases at J, with 20 bases in the middle. There are 16 residues in the CDR3. In germline, CDR1 is SGHTA, CDR2 FQGNSA. CDR3 sequence reads: CASSLVPGDSSEGYTF. CDR3 sequence (DNA): TGTGCCAGCAGCTTAGTTCCTGGCGACAGTTCCGAAGGCTACACCTTC.

The chain combines TRBV27 with TRBJ2-7; TRBD2 is a possible D gene (7 bases). The CDR3 runs 14 residues. V was clipped by 2 bases and J by 2 bases, with 10 bases between them. Germline CDR1 and CDR2: MNHEY and SMNVEV (reference sequence). The CDR3 here is CASSLGGAAYEQYF. CDR3 DNA sequence: TGTGCCAGCAGTTTAGGGGGGGCCGCCTACGAGCAGTACTTC.

The chain uses TRBV19 and TRBJ1-1; D may be TRBD1 (5 bases). The CDR3 has 15 amino acids. The V and J ends lost 7 bases and 1 base respectively, with 16 bases between them. Germline V lookup: CDR1 LNHDA, CDR2 SQIVND (reference sequence). CDR3 sequence (DNA): TGTGCCAGTAAGGCAGGCCAGGGAACGAACACTGAAGCTTTCTTT. As protein: CASKAGQGTNTEAFF.

This clone was recorded only once. The rearrangement links TRBV6-5 to TRBJ2-1, with D unclear. Per the germline V gene, CDR1 is MNHEY and CDR2 is SVGAGI. Trimming cost V 6 bases and J 4 bases, with 7 bases left between them. This CDR3 region has 12 residues. DNA of the CDR3: TGTGCCAGCAGCGCAGCATACAATGAGCAGTTCTTC. Protein product: CASSAAYNEQFF.

V gene TRBV2 combines with J gene TRBJ1-5; D not resolved. The CDR3 sequence is 14 residues long. The V end was cut by 0 bases, the J end by 4 bases, with 7 bases between. In germline, CDR1 is SNHLY, CDR2 FYNNEI. CDR3 protein: CASSEAQLNQPQHF. The DNA for the CDR3 is TGTGCCAGCAGTGAAGCACAATTGAATCAGCCCCAGCATTTT. Filled out from reference TRBV2 and TRBJ1-5, the complete variable domain reads EPEVTQTPSHQVTQMGQEVILRCVPISNHLYFYWYRQILGQKVEFLVSFYNNEISEKSEIFDDQFSVERPDGSNFTLKIRSTKLEDSAMYFCASSEAQLNQPQHFGDGTRLSIL.

Here the CDR3 DNA reads TGTGCCAGCACTTTACTAGCGGGAGTGGGAGAGACCCAGTACTTC. This sequence encodes CASTLLAGVGETQYF. The genes are TRBV6-5 and TRBJ2-5, with 11 positions matching TRBD2. The CDR3 runs to 15 residues. Per the germline V gene, CDR1 is MNHEY and CDR2 is SVGAGI. Trimming at V came to 7 bases and at J to 4 bases, leaving 8 bases not matched to a gene.

The J gene is TRBJ2-1, the V gene TRBV6-1, with 7 bases matching TRBD2. Per germline, CDR1 MNHNS and CDR2 SASEGT. CDR3 length: 14 residues. The V and J ends lost 1 base and 7 bases, in that order; junction bases with no gene match: 4. The CDR3: CASSEGRTSNEQFF. The CDR3 coding sequence is TGTGCCAGCAGTGAAGGCCGGACTAGTAATGAGCAGTTCTTC.

This clone was detected once. This sequence joins TRBV7-2 and TRBJ1-1; no clear D. Between the trimmed V and J ends, which lost 0 bases and 4 bases, there was a span of 12 bases. Germline CDR1 is SGHTA and CDR2 is FQGNSA. This CDR3 has 15 amino acids. The CDR3 DNA sequence: TGTGCCAGCAGCTTAGCGAAGAAGGGAACCACTGAAGCTTTCTTT. Its translation: CASSLAKKGTTEAFF.

This chain links TRBV28 with TRBJ2-7, with D possibly matching TRBD1 (5 bases). Trimming left V 5 bases short and J 0 bases short, with 14 bases between. This CDR3 comprises 15 residues. Germline assignment: CDR1 MDHEN and CDR2 SYDVKM. CDR3 in amino acids: CASSEQATHSYEQYF. Here the CDR3 DNA reads TGTGCCAGCAGTGAACAGGCAACTCACTCCTACGAGCAGTACTTC.

This clone was recorded once. As DNA, the CDR3 is TGTGCCTGGAGTGGACAGGTGAACACTGAAGCTTTCTTT. It yields the protein CAWSGQVNTEAFF. The chain joins TRBV30 to TRBJ1-1; possibly TRBD1 for D (6 bases). V was pared by 1 base and J by 0 bases, with 6 bases between. In germline, CDR1 is GTSNPN, CDR2 SVGIG (reference sequence). This CDR3 is 13 amino acids long.